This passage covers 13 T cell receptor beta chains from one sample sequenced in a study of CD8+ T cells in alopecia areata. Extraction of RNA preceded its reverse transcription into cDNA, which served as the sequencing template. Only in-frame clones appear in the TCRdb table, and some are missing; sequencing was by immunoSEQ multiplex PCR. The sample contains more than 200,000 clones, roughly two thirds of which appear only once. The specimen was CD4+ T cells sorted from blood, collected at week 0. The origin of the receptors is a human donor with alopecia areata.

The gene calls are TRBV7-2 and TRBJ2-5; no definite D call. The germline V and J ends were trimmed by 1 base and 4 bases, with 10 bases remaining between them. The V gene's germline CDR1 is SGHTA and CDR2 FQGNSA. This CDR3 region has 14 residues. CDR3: CASSLVAAIETQYF. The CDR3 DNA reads TGTGCCAGCAGCTTAGTGGCCGCGATAGAGACCCAGTACTTC. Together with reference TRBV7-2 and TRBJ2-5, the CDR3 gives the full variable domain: GAGVSQSPSNKVTEKGKDVELRCDPISGHTALYWYRQSLGQGLEFLIYFQGNSAPDKSGLPSDRFSAERTGGSVSTLTIQRTQQEDSAVYLCASSLVAAIETQYFGPGTRLLVL.

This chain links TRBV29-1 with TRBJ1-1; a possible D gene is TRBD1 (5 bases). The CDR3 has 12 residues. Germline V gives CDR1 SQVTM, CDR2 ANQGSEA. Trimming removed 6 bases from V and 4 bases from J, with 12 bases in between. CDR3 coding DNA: TGCAGCGTCCGCCCTGGGGCCACTGAAGCTTTCTTT. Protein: CSVRPGATEAFF.

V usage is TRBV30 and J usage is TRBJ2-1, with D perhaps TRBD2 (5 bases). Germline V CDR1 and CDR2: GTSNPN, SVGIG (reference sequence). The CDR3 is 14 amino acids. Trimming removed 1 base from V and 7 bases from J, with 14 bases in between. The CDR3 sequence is CAWSDRGSWNEQFF. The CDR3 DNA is TGTGCCTGGAGTGATCGGGGATCTTGGAATGAGCAGTTCTTC. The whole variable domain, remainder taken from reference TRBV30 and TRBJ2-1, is SQTIHQWPATLVQPVGSPLSLECTVEGTSNPNLYWYRQAAGRGLQLLFYSVGIGQISSEVPQNLSASRPQDRQFILSSKKLLLSDSGFYLCAWSDRGSWNEQFFGPGTRLTVL.

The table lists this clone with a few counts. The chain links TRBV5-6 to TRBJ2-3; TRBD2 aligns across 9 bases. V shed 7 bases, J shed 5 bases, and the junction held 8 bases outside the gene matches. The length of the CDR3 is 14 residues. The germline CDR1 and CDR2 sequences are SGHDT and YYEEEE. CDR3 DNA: TGTGCCAGCTCCGGGACTAGCAGGGGAGATACGCAGTATTTT. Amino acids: CASSGTSRGDTQYF.

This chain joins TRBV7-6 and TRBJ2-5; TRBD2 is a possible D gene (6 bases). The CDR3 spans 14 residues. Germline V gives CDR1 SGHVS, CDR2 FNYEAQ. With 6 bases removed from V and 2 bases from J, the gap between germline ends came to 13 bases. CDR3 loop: CASSLSGTQETQYF. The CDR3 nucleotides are TGTGCCAGCAGTCTCTCAGGGACTCAAGAGACCCAGTACTTC.

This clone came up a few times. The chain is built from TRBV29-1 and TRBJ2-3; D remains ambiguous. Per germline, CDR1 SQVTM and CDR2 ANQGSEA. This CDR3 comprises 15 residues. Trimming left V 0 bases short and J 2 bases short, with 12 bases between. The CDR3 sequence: CSVEDRTRFTDTQYF. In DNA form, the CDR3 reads TGCAGCGTTGAAGACAGGACCAGATTCACAGATACGCAGTATTTT.

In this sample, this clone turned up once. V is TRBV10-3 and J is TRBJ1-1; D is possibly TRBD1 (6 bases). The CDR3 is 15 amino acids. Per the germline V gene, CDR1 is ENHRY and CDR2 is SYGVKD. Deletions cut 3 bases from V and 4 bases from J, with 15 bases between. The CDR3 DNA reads TGTGCCATCAGTGATGGGGGGCGGAATGGCACTGAAGCTTTCTTT. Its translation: CAISDGGRNGTEAFF.

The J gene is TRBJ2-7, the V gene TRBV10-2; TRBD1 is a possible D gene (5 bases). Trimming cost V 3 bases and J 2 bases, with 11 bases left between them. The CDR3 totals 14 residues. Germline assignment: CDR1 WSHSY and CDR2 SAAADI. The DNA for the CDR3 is TGCGCCAGCAGTGAACTGGGGCTGGCCTACGAGCAGTACTTC. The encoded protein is CASSELGLAYEQYF.

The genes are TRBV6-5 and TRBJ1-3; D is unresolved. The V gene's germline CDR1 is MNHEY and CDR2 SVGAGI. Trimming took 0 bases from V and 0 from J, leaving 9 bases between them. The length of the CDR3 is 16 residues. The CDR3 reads CASSYSRRTSGNTIYF. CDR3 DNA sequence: TGTGCCAGCAGTTACTCGAGGCGGACCTCTGGAAACACCATATATTTT.

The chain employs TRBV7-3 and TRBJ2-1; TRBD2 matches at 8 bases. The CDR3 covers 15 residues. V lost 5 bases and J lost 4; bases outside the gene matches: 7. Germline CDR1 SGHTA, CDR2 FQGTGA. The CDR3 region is CASSPSGGPYNEQFF. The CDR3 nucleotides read TGTGCCAGCAGCCCGAGCGGGGGCCCTTACAATGAGCAGTTCTTC.

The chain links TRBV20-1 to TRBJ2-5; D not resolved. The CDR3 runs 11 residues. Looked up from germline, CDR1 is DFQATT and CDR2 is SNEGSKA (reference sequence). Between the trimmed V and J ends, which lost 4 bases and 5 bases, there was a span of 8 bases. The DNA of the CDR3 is TGCAGTGCTATAAAAATGGAGACCCAGTACTTC. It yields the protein CSAIKMETQYF.

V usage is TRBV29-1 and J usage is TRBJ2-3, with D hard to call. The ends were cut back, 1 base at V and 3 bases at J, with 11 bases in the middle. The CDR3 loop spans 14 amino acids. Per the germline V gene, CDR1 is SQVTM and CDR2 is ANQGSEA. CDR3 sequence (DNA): TGCAGCGTTGAAGGTAGTGTCTCGACAGATACGCAGTATTTT. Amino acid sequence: CSVEGSVSTDTQYF.

The CDR3 DNA sequence: TGTGCCTGGAGGGCCCCGGGGCAGGGGAACGAGCAGTACTTC. Amino acid sequence: CAWRAPGQGNEQYF. The V call is TRBV30, the J call TRBJ2-7, with a weak D call TRBD1 (6 bases). From germline, CDR1 is GTSNPN and CDR2 SVGIG (reference sequence). The CDR3 spans 14 residues. Between the trimmed V and J ends, which lost 3 bases and 5 bases, there was a span of 17 bases. Variable domain in full (rest from reference TRBV30 and TRBJ2-7): SQTIHQWPATLVQPVGSPLSLECTVEGTSNPNLYWYRQAAGRGLQLLFYSVGIGQISSEVPQNLSASRPQDRQFILSSKKLLLSDSGFYLCAWRAPGQGNEQYFGPGTRLTVT.